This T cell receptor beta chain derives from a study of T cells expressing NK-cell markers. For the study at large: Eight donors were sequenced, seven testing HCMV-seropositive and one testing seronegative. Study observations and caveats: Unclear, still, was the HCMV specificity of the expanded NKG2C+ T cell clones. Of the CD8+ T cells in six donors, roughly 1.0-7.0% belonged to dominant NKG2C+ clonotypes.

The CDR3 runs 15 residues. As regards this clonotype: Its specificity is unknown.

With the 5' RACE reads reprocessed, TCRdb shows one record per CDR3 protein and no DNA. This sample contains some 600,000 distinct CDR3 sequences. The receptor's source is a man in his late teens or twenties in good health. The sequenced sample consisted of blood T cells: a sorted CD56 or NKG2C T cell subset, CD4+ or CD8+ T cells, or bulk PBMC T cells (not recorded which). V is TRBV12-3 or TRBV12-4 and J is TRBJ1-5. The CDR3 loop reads CASSPGSTGNQPQHF.